The 12 T cell receptor beta chains below come from one sample, sequenced in a study of regulatory T cells in long-lasting Graves disease (dated by TCRdb to 2020 to 2022). Explained via the paper, the time point label denotes: persistent/refractory GD, antithyroid drugs over 5 years with positive TRAb. RNA was extracted from PBMCs in TRIzol for both TCR sequencing and RNA sequencing. Library preparation was by multiplex PCR. TCRdb shows the sequencer as Illumina HiSeq 4000. TCR beta libraries were built with iRepertoire HTBI primers and Arm-PCR amplification of CDR3 regions. The public reads were reanalyzed by TCRdb: fastp trimming at Q25, MiXCR alignment, in-frame beta chains only. Entries that share a CDR3 protein sequence are merged under the most common genes and DNA. The sample records about 660,000 distinct CDR3 sequences, 25% to 30% of which are singletons. The top ten hold 42% of the sample.

This material consisted of peripheral blood mononuclear cells (PBMCs), taken when the disease was refractory, from a patient treated with antithyroid drugs. The origin of the receptors is a female donor with Graves disease.

This clonotype was counted at least ten times. The chain couples TRBV24-1 to TRBJ1-2, with D possibly TRBD1 on 5 matching bases. The CDR3 runs 11 residues. Trimming cost V 1 base and J 13 bases, with 9 bases left between them. Germline assignment: CDR1 KGHDR and CDR2 SFDVKD. Here the CDR3 reads CATSDFQGLTF. Written as DNA, the CDR3 is TGTGCCACCAGTGATTTTCAGGGTCTCACCTTC.

This clonotype was observed a single time. The junction differs from germline at one of its ends, possibly a read error. The V gene is TRBV6-1, the J gene TRBJ2-7; D gene uncertain. This CDR3 has 11 amino acids. Per the germline V gene, CDR1 is MNHNS and CDR2 is SASEGT. As DNA, the CDR3 is TGTGCCAGCAGTATCAGGAACGAGCGGTACTTC. This sequence encodes CASSIRNERYF.

V usage is TRBV13 and J usage is TRBJ1-1, with D uncertain. Germline CDR1 PRHDT, CDR2 FYEKMQ (reference sequence). Trimming shortened V by 5 bases and J by 3 bases, and 28 bases separated the two germline ends. This CDR3 is built from 19 residues. This CDR3 is CASSRLEMVEGGWDTEAFF. The CDR3, as DNA: TGTGCCAGCAGCCGATTAGAGATGGTGGAGGGTGGATGGGACACTGAAGCTTTCTTT.

This clonotype was observed at least ten times. The V gene is TRBV2, the J gene TRBJ1-1, with D hard to call. The V gene's germline CDR1 is SNHLY and CDR2 FYNNEI. V was clipped by 1 base and J by 7 bases, with 7 bases between them. CDR3 length equals 12 residues. The CDR3 reads CASSEEDGEAFF. The CDR3, as DNA: TGTGCCAGCAGTGAAGAGGACGGTGAAGCTTTCTTT. Looking up the rest from reference TRBV2 and TRBJ1-1 gives the full variable domain: EPEVTQTPSHQVTQMGQEVILRCVPISNHLYFYWYRQILGQKVEFLVSFYNNEISEKSEIFDDQFSVERPDGSNFTLKIRSTKLEDSAMYFCASSEEDGEAFFGQGTRLTVV.

This clonotype was seen a single time. V is TRBV7-2 and J is TRBJ1-2; D remains unclear. In germline, CDR1 is SGHTA, CDR2 FQGNSA. This CDR3 comprises 15 residues. V lost 0 bases, J lost 1 base, and 9 bases lay in between. CDR3 protein: CASSLAETDNYGYTF. The CDR3 DNA reads as TGTGCCAGCAGCTTAGCCGAGACGGATAACTATGGCTACACCTTC.

A few counts support this clonotype. This sequence joins TRBV6-1 and TRBJ1-2, with 7 bases matching TRBD1. The CDR3 covers 13 residues. Germline CDR1 is MNHNS and CDR2 is SASEGT. The trim removed 8 bases at V and 10 bases at J, leaving 13 bases unmatched. In DNA, the CDR3 is TGTGCCAGCCAACCGGGACAGAATTTTTACTACACCTTC. Its protein is CASQPGQNFYYTF.

This clonotype was recorded a few times. The chain joins TRBV6-1 to TRBJ2-7; D is uncertain. The CDR3 is 14 amino acids. Germline assignment: CDR1 MNHNS and CDR2 SASEGT. With 3 bases removed from V and 3 bases from J, the gap between germline ends came to 12 bases. CDR3 DNA sequence: TGTGCCAGCAGTGAGGGAAGTAGGTTCTACGAGCAGTACTTC. Translation: CASSEGSRFYEQYF.

This clonotype has a count of ten or more. The V gene is TRBV11-2, the J gene TRBJ2-7; D might be TRBD1 or TRBD2, each matching 5 bases. V was trimmed by 4 bases and J by 2 bases, leaving 15 bases between them. The CDR3 runs 15 residues. The germline V gene has CDR1 SGHAT and CDR2 FQNNGV. The CDR3 loop reads CASSYGQGRAYEQYF. The CDR3 DNA sequence: TGTGCCAGCAGCTACGGGCAGGGACGTGCCTACGAGCAGTACTTC.

V gene TRBV7-3 combines with J gene TRBJ1-1; D gene ambiguous. The germline V gene has CDR1 SGHTA and CDR2 FQGTGA. This CDR3 region has 13 residues. Trimming removed 5 bases from V and 7 bases from J, with 14 bases in between. For the CDR3, the DNA is TGTGCCAGCAGCCACGACCCTTATTTTGAAGCTTTCTTT. It encodes CASSHDPYFEAFF.

This clonotype was recorded once. This rearrangement joins TRBV9 to TRBJ1-1; maybe TRBD1 (6 bases). Germline CDR1 SGDLS, CDR2 YYNGEE. Trimming left V 3 bases short and J 0 bases short, with 9 bases between. CDR3 size: 14 residues. The CDR3 is CASSEGQMNTEAFF. CDR3 nucleotides: TGTGCCAGCAGCGAAGGACAGATGAACACTGAAGCTTTCTTT. The full variable domain, with the rest looked up from reference TRBV9 and TRBJ1-1, is DSGVTQTPKHLITATGQRVTLRCSPRSGDLSVYWYQQSLDQGLQFLIQYYNGEERAKGNILERFSAQQFPDLHSELNLSSLELGDSALYFCASSEGQMNTEAFFGQGTRLTVV.

This clonotype was counted only a few times. This rearrangement joins TRBV27 to TRBJ2-7; 8 bases map to TRBD2. Germline assignment: CDR1 MNHEY and CDR2 SMNVEV (reference sequence). J gave up 4 bases and V 7 bases, and 9 bases lay outside the gene matches. The length of the CDR3 is 14 residues. This chain's CDR3 is CASKVFVAGYEQYF. CDR3 coding DNA: TGTGCCAGCAAGGTCTTCGTAGCGGGGTACGAGCAGTACTTC.

The V and J genes are TRBV3-1 and TRBJ1-5; D not resolved. Germline-derived CDR1 and CDR2 are LGHDT and YNNKEL (reference sequence). The CDR3 consists of 14 residues. Trimming stripped 4 bases from V and 6 bases from J, with 13 bases between. The CDR3, as DNA: TGTGCCAGCAGCCGTGGAATTGGTGGTCAGCCCCAGCATTTT. Amino acids: CASSRGIGGQPQHF.